These 10 T cell receptor beta chains originate from one sample sequenced in a study of cytomegalovirus exposure and HLA in healthy donors. Primers: 60 Vbeta forward and 13 Jbeta reverse. TCRdb keeps only in-frame clones here, not all; method: immunoSEQ multiplex PCR. The data show tens of thousands of clones, approximately 83% seen once. Sequenced input: PBMCs. The receptors stem from a man aged 50-60 years in good health and CMV-seronegative.

This rearrangement joins TRBV18 to TRBJ1-2, with 8 bases lining up with TRBD1. The V gene end was trimmed by 3 bases and the J gene end by 6 bases; junction bases not matched to a gene: 12. CDR1 and CDR2 from the germline V gene are KGHSH and LQKENI. The CDR3 extends over 16 amino acids. The DNA for the CDR3 is TGTGCCAGCTCACCCCAAGGGACAGGCCTACCCCATGGCTACACCTTC. Its translation: CASSPQGTGLPHGYTF.

The chain couples TRBV29-1 to TRBJ2-1; 10 bases align to TRBD2. The germline CDR1 and CDR2 sequences are SQVTM and ANQGSEA. The CDR3 runs to 14 residues. Losses at the gene ends were 5 bases for V and 1 base for J; bases not matched to a gene: 2. CDR3 region: CSVSGRGSYNEQFF. For the CDR3, the DNA is TGCAGCGTTAGCGGGAGGGGATCCTACAATGAGCAGTTCTTC.

This clone has only a few counts. The chain joins TRBV5-5 to TRBJ2-3; TRBD1 is a possible D gene (5 bases). Germline CDR1 is SGHKS and CDR2 is YYEKEE (reference sequence). The CDR3 covers 14 residues. Trimming removed 0 bases from V and 2 bases from J, with 7 bases in between. The CDR3 bases are TGTGCCAGCAGCTTGGGGGGCGTCACAGATACGCAGTATTTT. Amino acid sequence: CASSLGGVTDTQYF. Based on the CDR3 plus reference TRBV5-5 and TRBJ2-3, the full variable domain is DAGVTQSPTHLIKTRGQQVTLRCSPISGHKSVSWYQQVLGQGPQFIFQYYEKEERGRGNFPDRFSARQFPNYSSELNVNALLLGDSALYLCASSLGGVTDTQYFGPGTRLTVL.

Only a few counts were recorded for this clone. This chain connects TRBV28 to TRBJ2-3; D gene uncertain. The CDR3 has 15 amino acids. The germline V gene encodes CDR1 MDHEN and CDR2 SYDVKM. V lost 1 base and J 0 bases, leaving 8 bases between the germline ends. CDR3 sequence (DNA): TGTGCCAGCAGTTTATCAATCGGGAGCACAGATACGCAGTATTTT. Translated: CASSLSIGSTDTQYF. Full variable domain (outside the CDR3, taken from reference TRBV28 and TRBJ2-3): DVKVTQSSRYLVKRTGEKVFLECVQDMDHENMFWYRQDPGLGLRLIYFSYDVKMKEKGDIPEGYSVSREKKERFSLILESASTNQTSMYLCASSLSIGSTDTQYFGPGTRLTVL.

The chain is built from TRBV6-1 and TRBJ1-2, with D unclear. The CDR3 length is 13 residues. Germline loops: CDR1 MNHNS, CDR2 SASEGT. V lost 0 bases and J lost 8, with 10 bases in between. The chain's CDR3 is CASSEASGFGYTF. The CDR3 nucleotides read TGTGCCAGCAGTGAAGCTTCCGGGTTCGGCTACACCTTC.

The chain employs TRBV6-1 and TRBJ2-7; D may be TRBD1 (6 bases). Trimming removed 5 bases at V and 2 bases at J, with 13 bases between. The CDR3 totals 14 residues. Germline V gene sequence: CDR1 MNHNS, CDR2 SASEGT. The CDR3 DNA reads as TGTGCCAGCAGTTTACAGGGTAATCCCTACGAGCAGTACTTC. This codes for CASSLQGNPYEQYF.

This chain connects TRBV9 to TRBJ2-3, with TRBD2 identical over 16 bases. The CDR3 covers 18 residues. With V trimmed by 1 base and J by 2 bases, 4 bases remained unmatched. CDR1 is SGDLS and CDR2 is YYNGEE in the germline V gene. The CDR3 reads CASSVLGTSGRVTDTQYF. The CDR3 DNA sequence: TGTGCCAGCAGCGTACTGGGGACTAGCGGGAGGGTCACAGATACGCAGTATTTT.

The chain's CDR3 is CASSLAAGGEQYF. The CDR3 coding sequence is TGTGCCAGCAGCTTAGCGGCAGGGGGGGAGCAGTACTTC. The chain uses TRBV7-6 and TRBJ2-7, with TRBD1 as a possible D gene (7 bases). CDR1 SGHVS and CDR2 FNYEAQ come from the germline V gene. This CDR3 has 13 amino acids. V was clipped by 0 bases and J by 7 bases, with 10 bases between them.

The chain employs TRBV28 and TRBJ2-7; maybe TRBD2 (6 bases). Germline lookup yields CDR1 MDHEN and CDR2 SYDVKM. The CDR3 runs 15 residues. Trimming stripped 1 base from V and 3 bases from J, with 13 bases between. This CDR3 reads CASSLLGGIIYEQYF. The CDR3 nucleotides read TGTGCCAGCAGTTTATTGGGGGGTATCATCTACGAGCAGTACTTC. Variable domain in full (rest from reference TRBV28 and TRBJ2-7): DVKVTQSSRYLVKRTGEKVFLECVQDMDHENMFWYRQDPGLGLRLIYFSYDVKMKEKGDIPEGYSVSREKKERFSLILESASTNQTSMYLCASSLLGGIIYEQYFGPGTRLTVT.

J is TRBJ2-3 and V is TRBV6-1, with 10 bases matching TRBD2. J gave up 1 base and V 4 bases, and 5 bases lay outside the gene matches. From germline, CDR1 is MNHNS and CDR2 SASEGT. CDR3 length: 16 amino acids. CDR3 loop: CASSALAGVGTDTQYF. CDR3 DNA sequence: TGTGCCAGCAGTGCCCTAGCGGGAGTCGGCACAGATACGCAGTATTTT.